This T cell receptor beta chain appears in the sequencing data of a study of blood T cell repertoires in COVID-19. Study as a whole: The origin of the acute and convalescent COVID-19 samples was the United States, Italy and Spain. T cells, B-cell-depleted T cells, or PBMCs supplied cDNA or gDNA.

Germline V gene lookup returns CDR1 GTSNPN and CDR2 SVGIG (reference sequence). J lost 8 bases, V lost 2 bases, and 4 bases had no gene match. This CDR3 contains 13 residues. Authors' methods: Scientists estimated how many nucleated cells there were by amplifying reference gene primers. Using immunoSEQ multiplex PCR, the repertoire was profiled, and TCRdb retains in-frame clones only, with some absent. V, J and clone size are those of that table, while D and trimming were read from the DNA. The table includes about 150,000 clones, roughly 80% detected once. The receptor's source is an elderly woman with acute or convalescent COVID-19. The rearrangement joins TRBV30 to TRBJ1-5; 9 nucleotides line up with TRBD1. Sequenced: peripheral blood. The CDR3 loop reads CAWSRQGGEPQHF. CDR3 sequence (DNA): TGTGCCTGGAGTCGACAGGGGGGAGAGCCCCAGCATTTT. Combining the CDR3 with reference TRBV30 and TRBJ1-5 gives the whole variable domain SQTIHQWPATLVQPVGSPLSLECTVEGTSNPNLYWYRQAAGRGLQLLFYSVGIGQISSEVPQNLSASRPQDRQFILSSKKLLLSDSGFYLCAWSRQGGEPQHFGDGTRLSIL.